Listed here are 21 T cell receptor beta chains from one sample, sequenced in a study of OX40 agonist ivuxolimab in advanced cancers. Assay used: immunoSEQ multiplex PCR; TCRdb lists only in-frame clones, some missing. The sample carries over 5,500 clones, roughly 80% recorded once. The sequences come from CD4+ or CD8+ T cells sorted from blood, collected in a trial of the OX40 agonist ivuxolimab. Receptor source: an adult with an advanced solid tumor such as melanoma, head and neck, liver or kidney cancer.

The chain joins TRBV29-1 to TRBJ1-1; 10 bases line up with TRBD1. V lost 5 bases and J lost 5; bases outside the gene matches: 11. Germline CDR1 SQVTM, CDR2 ANQGSEA. The CDR3 runs 15 residues. This CDR3 is CSVPGQGFFGTEAFF. DNA for the CDR3: TGCAGCGTTCCGGGACAGGGGTTTTTTGGGACTGAAGCTTTCTTT.

The chain couples TRBV7-6 to TRBJ1-5; TRBD1 agrees at 9 bases. The trim removed 1 base at V and 5 bases at J, leaving 3 bases unmatched. The CDR3 is 15 amino acids. Germline CDR1 reads SGHVS; CDR2 reads FNYEAQ. The DNA of the CDR3 is TGTGCCAGCAGCTTAGGAACAGGGGGCGATCAGCCCCAGCATTTT. It translates to CASSLGTGGDQPQHF. Supplemented by reference TRBV7-6 and TRBJ1-5, the full variable domain reads GAGVSQSPRYKVTKRGQDVALRCDPISGHVSLYWYRQALGQGPEFLTYFNYEAQQDKSGLPNDRFSAERPEGSISTLTIQRTEQRDSAMYRCASSLGTGGDQPQHFGDGTRLSIL.

CDR3 sequence: CASYGQGSDGAEAFF. The CDR3 DNA reads as TGTGCCAGCTATGGACAGGGATCGGACGGCGCTGAAGCTTTCTTT. The chain couples TRBV25-1 to TRBJ1-1; 8 nucleotides line up with TRBD1. Germline CDR1 and CDR2: MGHDK and SYGVNS. Germline trimming cut 8 bases from V and 6 bases from J; bases unmatched to any gene: 14. The CDR3 contains 15 residues. The whole variable domain, remainder taken from reference TRBV25-1 and TRBJ1-1, is EADIYQTPRYLVIGTGKKITLECSQTMGHDKMYWYQQDPGMELHLIHYSYGVNSTEKGDLSSESTVSRIRTEHFPLTLESARPSHTSQYLCASYGQGSDGAEAFFGQGTRLTVV.

The chain links TRBV2 to TRBJ2-7; D gene unclear. The germline gives CDR1 SNHLY, CDR2 FYNNEI. The V and J ends lost 6 bases and 2 bases respectively, with 11 bases between them. The CDR3 covers 13 residues. The CDR3 spells CASSDTTTYEQYF. The CDR3 DNA follows: TGTGCCAGCAGCGACACGACCACCTACGAGCAGTACTTC.

V gene TRBV30 combines with J gene TRBJ2-7; D is unresolved. Trimming took 2 bases from V and 13 from J, leaving 15 bases between them. The CDR3 extends over 11 amino acids. The germline V gene has CDR1 GTSNPN and CDR2 SVGIG (reference sequence). In nucleotides, the CDR3 is TGTGCCTGGAGTTCCGGCCTCGGCCTATACTTC. This sequence encodes CAWSSGLGLYF.

The sample holds one count of this clone. The rearrangement joins TRBV27 to TRBJ2-1; 13 bases are a match to TRBD2. Trimming removed 7 bases from V and 8 bases from J; junction bases left unmatched: 11. This CDR3 spans 16 amino acids. Germline-derived CDR1 and CDR2 are MNHEY and SMNVEV (reference sequence). The CDR3 reads CASTRVGTSGVDEQFF. CDR3 DNA: TGTGCCAGCACCCGGGTGGGGACTAGCGGGGTGGATGAGCAGTTCTTC.

The chain joins TRBV6-1 to TRBJ1-1; D call uncertain. V was trimmed by 10 bases and J by 6 bases, leaving 18 bases between them. Germline V gives CDR1 MNHNS, CDR2 SASEGT. The CDR3 sequence is 13 residues long. CDR3 in amino acids: CAINTLWDAEAFF. The CDR3 DNA reads as TGTGCCATAAATACTCTTTGGGATGCTGAAGCTTTCTTT.

The chain uses TRBV7-2 and TRBJ2-5; 10 nucleotides line up with TRBD1. The CDR3 runs 16 residues. The germline CDR1 and CDR2 sequences are SGHTA and FQGNSA. J gave up 1 base and V 3 bases, and 5 bases lay outside the gene matches. CDR3 protein: CASSFPRDRGQETQYF. The CDR3 DNA reads as TGTGCCAGCAGCTTCCCCCGGGACAGGGGCCAAGAGACCCAGTACTTC.

This sequence joins TRBV2 and TRBJ2-5, with 7 bases matching TRBD2. Germline values: CDR1 SNHLY, CDR2 FYNNEI. This CDR3 region has 14 residues. V dropped 4 bases and J dropped 4; count of bases not matched to a gene: 6. CDR3 sequence: CASSVLARLETQYF. CDR3 DNA sequence: TGTGCCAGCAGTGTACTAGCGAGGCTAGAGACCCAGTACTTC.

The chain has TRBV6-5 and TRBJ1-1; D is perhaps TRBD1 (6 bases). The V end was cut by 4 bases, the J end by 1 base, with 13 bases between. CDR1 MNHEY and CDR2 SVGAGI come from the germline V gene. This CDR3 contains 15 residues. This CDR3 reads CASSFHREGNTEAFF. The CDR3 DNA is TGTGCCAGCAGTTTCCACAGGGAGGGGAACACTGAAGCTTTCTTT.

The chain has TRBV4-1 and TRBJ1-1; weak D call: TRBD1 (6 bases). The germline gives CDR1 MGHRA, CDR2 YSYEKL. The V end was cut by 4 bases, the J end by 0 bases, with 18 bases between. The CDR3 spans 17 residues. In DNA, the CDR3 is TGCGCCAGCAGCCCCACCCCTTCGGGACACTTGAACACTGAAGCTTTCTTT. The encoded protein is CASSPTPSGHLNTEAFF.

The V call is TRBV6-5, the J call TRBJ1-6, with 9 bases lining up with TRBD1. Unmatched junction bases numbered 1, after V lost 6 bases and J lost 4 bases. CDR1 and CDR2 from the germline V gene are MNHEY and SVGAGI. This CDR3 comprises 14 residues. CDR3 sequence (DNA): TGTGCCAGCAGCGACAGGGGGTATAATTCACCCCTCCACTTT. Protein sequence: CASSDRGYNSPLHF.

The rearrangement uses TRBV7-1 and TRBJ1-2, with a possible D match to TRBD1 (5 bases). TRBV7-1 is an ORF, and what it does is uncertain. The CDR3 loop spans 16 amino acids. V lost 4 bases, J lost 6 bases, and 21 bases lay in between. The CDR3 sequence: CASSLPGTPVVDGYTF. The CDR3, as DNA: TGTGCCAGCAGCTTGCCCGGGACCCCCGTGGTGGATGGCTACACCTTC.

This chain connects TRBV7-9 to TRBJ2-2, with TRBD1 matching over 7 bases. This CDR3 is built from 14 residues. The germline V gene encodes CDR1 SEHNR and CDR2 FQNEAQ (reference sequence). Trimming cost V 3 bases and J 6 bases; bases outside gene matches: 4. The chain's CDR3 is CASSLTGWSGELFF. The CDR3 DNA reads TGTGCCAGCAGCTTGACAGGGTGGTCCGGGGAGCTGTTTTTT.

The rearrangement joins TRBV25-1 to TRBJ2-2; D not certain. Trimming removed 7 bases from V and 8 bases from J, with 8 bases in between. This CDR3 is 11 amino acids long. Germline-derived CDR1 and CDR2 are MGHDK and SYGVNS. CDR3 bases: TGTGCCAGCACTATGGGGGGGGAGCTGTTTTTT. This encodes CASTMGGELFF.

This clone was observed a few times. This chain uses TRBV9 with TRBJ1-1; 8 bases map to TRBD1. The germline V gene encodes CDR1 SGDLS and CDR2 YYNGEE. The CDR3 is 17 residues long. The V gene end was trimmed by 3 bases and the J gene end by 3 bases; junction bases not matched to a gene: 13. The CDR3 DNA follows: TGTGCCAGCAGCGAGAACGACAGGGGTCTCAGATACACTGAAGCTTTCTTT. This sequence encodes CASSENDRGLRYTEAFF.

The chain uses TRBV18 and TRBJ1-5; D perhaps matches TRBD1 (5 bases). Trimming shortened V by 1 base and J by 2 bases, and 30 bases separated the two germline ends. The germline CDR1 and CDR2 sequences are KGHSH and LQKENI. This CDR3 is built from 22 residues. The CDR3 protein is CASSPLKGLRSGLINGNQPQHF. CDR3 DNA sequence: TGTGCCAGCTCACCACTAAAGGGGCTCCGCAGTGGATTAATAAATGGCAATCAGCCCCAGCATTTT.

V usage is TRBV2 and J usage is TRBJ2-7, with a weak D call TRBD1 (6 bases). The length of the CDR3 is 14 residues. Trimming took 7 bases from V and 3 from J, leaving 16 bases between them. Germline loops: CDR1 SNHLY, CDR2 FYNNEI. Here the CDR3 DNA reads TGTGCCAGCACCCCTCAAGCAGGGGACTACGAGCAGTACTTC. It is translated as CASTPQAGDYEQYF.

The J gene is TRBJ2-7, the V gene TRBV2; 12 bases are shared with TRBD2. CDR1 is SNHLY, CDR2 FYNNEI, per germline. The CDR3 has 14 amino acids. V dropped 7 bases and J dropped 4; count of bases not matched to a gene: 5. The CDR3 protein is CASTPTSGGYEQYF. In nucleotides, the CDR3 is TGTGCCAGCACCCCGACTAGCGGGGGTTACGAGCAGTACTTC. The full variable domain, completed using reference TRBV2 and TRBJ2-7, is EPEVTQTPSHQVTQMGQEVILRCVPISNHLYFYWYRQILGQKVEFLVSFYNNEISEKSEIFDDQFSVERPDGSNFTLKIRSTKLEDSAMYFCASTPTSGGYEQYFGPGTRLTVT.

This chain uses TRBV2 with TRBJ2-1, with a weak D call TRBD2 (5 bases). Trimming removed 3 bases at V and 0 bases at J, with 9 bases between. Germline V lookup: CDR1 SNHLY, CDR2 FYNNEI. CDR3 length: 15 residues. The CDR3, as DNA: TGTGCCAGCAGTGACCAGCGGAGCTCCTACAATGAGCAGTTCTTC. Encoded protein: CASSDQRSSYNEQFF.

This clone appeared a few times. The gene calls are TRBV10-3 and TRBJ1-2, with a tentative D call TRBD1 (6 bases). Germline values: CDR1 ENHRY, CDR2 SYGVKD. Trimming removed 10 bases at V and 2 bases at J, with 17 bases between. This CDR3 contains 14 residues. CDR3 in DNA: TGTGCCACAGAACACAGGGAAGTAAACTATGGCTACACCTTC. Protein product: CATEHREVNYGYTF.